What follows are 17 T cell receptor beta chains derived from one specimen sequenced in a study of CD8 T cells in Susac syndrome. Random hexamers were used to reverse transcribe the RNA input (about 0.5 to 1 ug). From the immunoSEQ multiplex PCR reads, TCRdb called clonotypes with MiXCR, one entry per CDR3 protein. The sample has about 200,000 distinct CDR3 sequences; 85% to 95% are singletons. The sample was CD4+ T cells from PBMCs. These receptors came from a human donor in good health.

This clonotype appeared a single time. The chain recombines TRBV11-2 with TRBJ2-3, with D possibly TRBD2 on 6 matching bases. The CDR3 has 14 residues. V lost 4 bases and J lost 0, with 8 bases in between. Germline V lookup: CDR1 SGHAT, CDR2 FQNNGV. DNA for the CDR3: TGTGCCAGCAGCTGGACTATGAGCACAGATACGCAGTATTTT. Translation: CASSWTMSTDTQYF.

The chain joins TRBV30 to TRBJ2-7; 7 nucleotides align to TRBD1. The trim removed 3 bases at V and 3 bases at J, leaving 8 bases unmatched. Germline CDR1 is GTSNPN and CDR2 is SVGIG (reference sequence). This CDR3 contains 14 residues. CDR3 residues: CAWSQTGYGYEQYV. CDR3 nucleotides: TGTGCCTGGAGCCAGACAGGGTATGGCTACGAGCAGTACGTC.

This clonotype was seen once. The rearrangement links TRBV3-1 to TRBJ2-5; D uncertain. The CDR3 is 10 amino acids. The V gene's germline CDR1 is LGHDT and CDR2 YNNKEL (reference sequence). Trimming removed 5 bases from V and 7 bases from J, with 5 bases in between. CDR3 sequence reads: CASSRVTQYF. The CDR3 coding sequence is TGTGCCAGCAGCAGGGTGACCCAGTACTTC.

The chain is built from TRBV3-1 and TRBJ2-1; 13 bases fit TRBD2. J was trimmed by 5 bases and V by 4 bases; bases with no gene match: 5. The CDR3 contains 16 residues. CDR1 LGHDT and CDR2 YNNKEL come from the germline V gene (reference sequence). The CDR3 loop is CASSRGLAGVDNEQFF. The CDR3 region has the DNA TGTGCCAGCAGCCGAGGACTAGCGGGAGTAGACAATGAGCAGTTCTTC.

The V and J genes are TRBV5-1 and TRBJ2-1; no definite D call. This CDR3 has 13 amino acids. Germline V lookup: CDR1 SGHRS, CDR2 YFSETQ. V was trimmed by 3 bases and J by 3 bases, leaving 7 bases between them. This chain's CDR3 is CASSYGSYNEQFF. CDR3 nucleotides: TGCGCCAGCAGCTATGGTAGCTACAATGAGCAGTTCTTC.

This clonotype was detected once. The chain joins TRBV12-3 or TRBV12-4 to TRBJ2-5; possibly TRBD2 for D (6 bases). Trimming removed 5 bases at V and 1 base at J, with 17 bases between. This CDR3 is built from 16 residues. The CDR3 loop is CASSPRLDQTQETQYF. The CDR3, as DNA: TGTGCCAGCAGTCCCAGACTAGACCAGACCCAAGAGACCCAGTACTTC.

V is TRBV29-1 and J is TRBJ1-5, with D hard to call. CDR1 SQVTM and CDR2 ANQGSEA come from the germline V gene. The CDR3 totals 12 residues. Deletions cut 5 bases from V and 6 bases from J, with 11 bases between. The CDR3 loop reads CSVSGSGQPQHF. The DNA of the CDR3 is TGCAGCGTTTCGGGGTCGGGTCAGCCCCAGCATTTT.

This chain uses TRBV24-1 with TRBJ2-3; the D gene is possibly TRBD2 (5 bases). The CDR3 runs to 13 residues. Germline values: CDR1 KGHDR, CDR2 SFDVKD. V lost 2 bases and J lost 12, with 14 bases in between. CDR3 region: CATSDSRETIQYF. CDR3 coding DNA: TGTGCCACCAGTGATTCCCGCGAGACTATCCAGTATTTT.

The rearrangement uses TRBV15 and TRBJ2-7; 10 bases align to TRBD1. J gave up 4 bases and V 8 bases, and 5 bases lay outside the gene matches. The CDR3 totals 13 residues. Germline assignment: CDR1 LNHNV and CDR2 YYDKDF (reference sequence). The CDR3 here is CATGRDRGYEQYF. CDR3 in DNA: TGTGCCACCGGGAGGGACAGGGGTTACGAGCAGTACTTC.

V gene TRBV30 combines with J gene TRBJ1-2; D not resolved. The CDR3 length is 13 residues. Germline CDR1 is GTSNPN and CDR2 is SVGIG (reference sequence). V lost 3 bases to trimming and J lost 2 bases, with 10 bases between them. As DNA, the CDR3 is TGTGCCTGGAGGGAGGGCCAAAACTATGGCTACACCTTC. Protein sequence: CAWREGQNYGYTF.

The CDR3 loop reads CATSVSSGRYNEQFF. The CDR3 region has the DNA TGTGCCACCAGTGTGTCTAGCGGCCGCTACAATGAGCAGTTCTTC. The chain recombines TRBV24-1 with TRBJ2-1; TRBD2 matches 7 bases. J gave up 3 bases and V 5 bases, and 6 bases lay outside the gene matches. CDR1 is KGHDR and CDR2 is SFDVKD in the germline V gene. This CDR3 is 15 amino acids long.

J is TRBJ2-3 and V is TRBV11-3; D perhaps matches TRBD1 (6 bases). From germline, CDR1 is SGHNT and CDR2 YENEEA. This CDR3 spans 16 amino acids. The ends were cut back, 5 bases at V and 0 bases at J, with 15 bases in the middle. The DNA of the CDR3 is TGTGCCAGCAGCACCCGTTCAGGGGCCAGCACAGATACGCAGTATTTT. Protein product: CASSTRSGASTDTQYF.

The chain couples TRBV9 to TRBJ2-3, with D unclear. Germline CDR1 SGDLS, CDR2 YYNGEE. The CDR3 is made up of 15 amino acids. V lost 4 bases and J 0 bases, leaving 12 bases between the germline ends. The DNA for the CDR3 is TGTGCCAGCAGCCCGGTGACGTCAAGCACAGATACGCAGTATTTT. Protein sequence: CASSPVTSSTDTQYF.

The chain carries TRBV23-1 and TRBJ2-5; D might be TRBD1 (5 bases). TRBV23-1 is an ORF for which the function is uncertain. CDR3 length: 15 residues. Trimming shortened V by 2 bases and J by 2 bases, and 12 bases separated the two germline ends. The CDR3 nucleotides are TGCGCCAGCAGTCAACCCGGACATCGGCAAGAGACCCAGTACTTC. This codes for CASSQPGHRQETQYF.

The chain is built from TRBV7-9 and TRBJ1-4; TRBD1 aligns across 7 bases. Germline V gene sequence: CDR1 SEHNR, CDR2 FQNEAQ (reference sequence). The CDR3 loop spans 15 amino acids. V dropped 9 bases and J dropped 2; count of bases not matched to a gene: 9. The chain's CDR3 is CARIIQGLTNEKLFF. The CDR3 DNA follows: TGTGCCAGGATCATACAGGGGCTGACTAATGAAAAACTGTTTTTT.

The chain employs TRBV29-1 and TRBJ2-1; 11 bases line up with TRBD2. CDR3 length equals 13 residues. V was pared by 4 bases and J by 9 bases, with 5 bases of the junction left unmatched. Looked up from germline, CDR1 is SQVTM and CDR2 is ANQGSEA. The chain's CDR3 is CSVATSGRSEQFF. Written as DNA, the CDR3 is TGCAGCGTTGCCACTAGCGGGAGATCTGAGCAGTTCTTC.

The chain employs TRBV9 and TRBJ1-2; D perhaps matches TRBD1 (5 bases). This CDR3 contains 14 residues. V dropped 3 bases and J dropped 7 bases, with 16 bases sitting between them. The germline V gene has CDR1 SGDLS and CDR2 YYNGEE. CDR3 DNA sequence: TGTGCCAGCAGCGCAAATTCTTGGGGGGGTGGCTACACCTTC. As protein: CASSANSWGGGYTF.